Each of the 3 T cell receptor beta chains below was sequenced from the same sample in a study of naive and memory T cell subsets. Four PCR rounds used nested alpha and beta constant region primers plus the SP2 primer. One entry per CDR3 protein, called by TCRdb with MiXCR from the 5' RACE reads. The table lists 48,000 or so distinct CDR3 sequences, over 3.5% of them singletons. TCR cDNA received a 3' ligated oligonucleotide that carried a UMI. The receptors stem from a female donor in good health.

This clonotype was observed many times. The chain's CDR3 is CSVERTAGGEKLFF. CDR3 coding DNA: TGCAGCGTTGAGAGGACAGCCGGGGGTGAAAAACTGTTTTTT. The J gene is TRBJ1-4, the V gene TRBV29-1; tentative D call: TRBD1 (6 bases). From germline, CDR1 is SQVTM and CDR2 ANQGSEA. V was pared by 3 bases and J by 7 bases, with 15 bases between. This CDR3 region has 14 residues.

In this sample, this clonotype turned up many times. The chain is built from TRBV28 and TRBJ2-7; D is ambiguous. CDR3 length equals 12 residues. Germline lookup yields CDR1 MDHEN and CDR2 SYDVKM. The ends were cut back, 9 bases at V and 0 bases at J, with 9 bases in the middle. CDR3 sequence: CASLSYSYEQYF. The CDR3 nucleotides read TGTGCCAGTCTCAGCTACTCCTACGAGCAGTACTTC.

In this sample, this clonotype turned up many times. The J gene is TRBJ1-1, the V gene TRBV14; no reliable D call. The CDR3 length is 14 residues. Germline values: CDR1 SGHDN, CDR2 FVKESK. The V end lost 1 base, the J end lost 1 base, and 7 bases lay between the germline ends. Here the CDR3 reads CASSQVLGNTEAFF. The CDR3, as DNA: TGTGCCAGCAGCCAAGTCCTGGGGAACACTGAAGCTTTCTTT.